This T cell receptor beta chain comes out of a study of CD8 T cells in Susac syndrome. Per the germline V gene, CDR1 is SGHTA and CDR2 is FQGNSA. The CDR3 has 14 residues. V was pared by 5 bases and J by 7 bases, with 7 bases of the junction left unmatched. Sequencing of TCR beta drew on CD8+ and CD4+ T cells from blood. While serving as controls, healthy donors were matched for age and sex. It was with random hexamers that roughly 0.45 to 1 ug RNA was reverse transcribed. The amplification used immunoSEQ multiplex PCR on TCR beta CDR3; it spanned 54 Vbeta and 13 Jbeta. TCRdb reprocessed the immunoSEQ multiplex PCR reads via MiXCR and lists one record per CDR3 protein. This repertoire shows 120,000 or so distinct CDR3 sequences, 94% found once; its top ten account for roughly 0.095%.

This sequence joins TRBV7-2 and TRBJ1-5; 8 bases agree with TRBD1. Sequenced input: CD4+ T cells from PBMCs. This clonotype originated in a human donor in good health. CDR3 sequence reads: CASSPAAGGQPQHF. The CDR3 nucleotides read TGTGCCAGCAGCCCAGCGGCAGGGGGCCAGCCCCAGCATTTT.